The 6 T cell receptor beta chains listed next were all sequenced from one sample in a study of blood T cell repertoires in COVID-19. Repertoires were generated with immunoSEQ multiplex PCR, while TCRdb's copy carries only in-frame clones and drops some. The table shows a few hundred thousand clones, with approximately 85% occurring only once. Specimen: peripheral blood. Receptor source: a human donor with COVID-19, enrolled during active disease. The donor label of this sample is uncertain.

The J gene is TRBJ1-5, the V gene TRBV28; 8 nucleotides match TRBD1. Germline trimming cut 5 bases from V and 6 bases from J; bases unmatched to any gene: 6. In germline, CDR1 is MDHEN, CDR2 SYDVKM. The CDR3 has 14 residues. The CDR3 DNA reads TGTGCCAGCAGTCGGACAGGGTCTTTTCAGCCCCAGCATTTT. Protein: CASSRTGSFQPQHF.

V is TRBV25-1 and J is TRBJ2-1; 7 nucleotides match TRBD1. V was clipped by 6 bases and J by 3 bases; unmatched bases: 5. The germline gives CDR1 MGHDK, CDR2 SYGVNS. The CDR3 is 14 amino acids. In DNA form, the CDR3 reads TGTGCCAGCAGCCCCGGACAGGTCTACAATGAGCAGTTCTTC. It specifies CASSPGQVYNEQFF.

This chain links TRBV5-4 with TRBJ2-7; 9 bases fit TRBD2. This CDR3 is 15 amino acids long. Germline lookup yields CDR1 SGHNT and CDR2 YYREEE (reference sequence). V trimming: 4 bases; J trimming: 9 bases; junction bases outside the gene matches: 14. The CDR3 DNA reads TGTGCCAGCAGCCAACCGACTAGCGGTAATTTGGGGCAGTACTTC. Encoded protein: CASSQPTSGNLGQYF.

The rearrangement uses TRBV6-5 and TRBJ1-2; D remains unclear. CDR3 length: 14 amino acids. V lost 4 bases and J lost 4, with 13 bases in between. CDR1 is MNHEY and CDR2 is SVGAGI in the germline V gene. The CDR3 bases are TGTGCCAGCAGTTCCCCTAGTATCGGCTATGGCTACACCTTC. This codes for CASSSPSIGYGYTF.

This chain connects TRBV18 to TRBJ2-2; 10 bases line up with TRBD1. Germline-derived CDR1 and CDR2 are KGHSH and LQKENI. The CDR3 runs to 17 residues. Trimming took 0 bases from V and 6 from J; bases not matched to a gene: 7. The CDR3 region is CASSPPLRDRGAGELFF. The CDR3 DNA sequence: TGTGCCAGCTCACCACCTCTCAGGGACAGGGGCGCCGGGGAGCTGTTTTTT.

This chain joins TRBV2 and TRBJ1-2; TRBD1 is a possible D gene (6 bases). This CDR3 has 14 amino acids. The germline V and J ends were trimmed by 2 bases and 4 bases, with 11 bases remaining between them. The V gene's germline CDR1 is SNHLY and CDR2 FYNNEI. The CDR3 nucleotides read TGTGCCAGCAGTGAATACAGGGCCCTCTATGGCTACACCTTC. Amino acid sequence: CASSEYRALYGYTF.